These 31 T cell receptor beta chains were all obtained from the same sample, sequenced in a study of vaccination effects on CD4 cells after COVID-19. These receptors' targets are unknown. ViraFEST assay sequencing came after antigen-specific CD4+ T cells were expanded with viral peptide pools. When around 9 days of culture had elapsed, CD4+ T cells were isolated. Vaccination of participants consisted of two doses of either the BNT162b2 or mRNA-1273 vaccine. Data came from immunoSEQ multiplex PCR; TCRdb stores just in-frame clones and leaves some out. The sample consists of tens of thousands of clones, approximately 76% of them appearing once. The starting material was CD4+ T cells from PBMCs cultured with HCoV-229E spike peptides, obtained after COVID-19 vaccination. The receptors here all came from a human donor who received a COVID-19 vaccine.

This clone was seen just once. J is TRBJ2-7 and V is TRBV13; TRBD2 agrees at 14 bases. After removal of 4 bases from V and 4 bases from J, the junction contained 12 bases not matched to a gene. The CDR3 spans 18 residues. Germline lookup yields CDR1 PRHDT and CDR2 FYEKMQ (reference sequence). CDR3 nucleotides: TGTGCCAGCAGCTCGGGACTAGCGGGGGTCCTCCCCGATTACGAGCAGTACTTC. This translates into CASSSGLAGVLPDYEQYF.

The chain is built from TRBV18 and TRBJ2-1; 11 positions match TRBD2. Germline CDR1 and CDR2: KGHSH and LQKENI. CDR3 length equals 16 residues. J lost 4 bases, V lost 2 bases, and 4 bases had no gene match. CDR3 nucleotide sequence: TGTGCCAGCTCACCATACGGGACTAGCGGATACAATGAGCAGTTCTTC. Amino acids: CASSPYGTSGYNEQFF.

The chain employs TRBV14 and TRBJ2-3, with a tentative D call TRBD1 (6 bases). The ends were cut back, 3 bases at V and 4 bases at J, with 17 bases in the middle. The germline V gene has CDR1 SGHDN and CDR2 FVKESK. This CDR3 comprises 16 residues. CDR3 loop: CASSQDLQGWADTQYF. The CDR3 DNA reads as TGTGCCAGCAGCCAGGACCTACAGGGTTGGGCAGATACGCAGTATTTT.

The chain is built from TRBV21-1 and TRBJ2-2; the table's D call of TRBD2 was not tested on the DNA. TRBV21-1 is a documented pseudogene. The CDR3 is made up of 18 amino acids. CDR3: CASSKDRLAGGRAGELFF. The DNA for the CDR3 is TGTGCCAGCAGCAAAGATCGACTAGCGGGAGGGCGGGCCGGGGAGCTGTTTTTT.

The rearrangement links TRBV25-1 to TRBJ2-5; the D call may be TRBD1 or TRBD2 (5 bases each). Germline assignment: CDR1 MGHDK and CDR2 SYGVNS. The ends were cut back, 4 bases at V and 5 bases at J, with 17 bases in the middle. The CDR3 is 15 residues long. The CDR3, as DNA: TGTGCCAGCAGTGTGAACTTGGGGGAGATGGAGACCCAGTACTTC. This translates into CASSVNLGEMETQYF.

This clone was picked up one time. The CDR3 sequence is CAIGENTEAFF. In DNA, the CDR3 is TGTGCCATCGGGGAGAACACTGAAGCTTTCTTT. This sequence joins TRBV10-3 and TRBJ1-1; D call uncertain. V gave up 8 bases and J gave up 1 base, with 5 bases separating them. The CDR3 extends over 11 amino acids. The germline gives CDR1 ENHRY, CDR2 SYGVKD.

The chain carries TRBV5-1 and TRBJ2-3; 7 nucleotides line up with TRBD2. Per the germline V gene, CDR1 is SGHRS and CDR2 is YFSETQ. Trimming removed 3 bases from V and 2 bases from J; junction bases left unmatched: 6. This CDR3 spans 15 amino acids. The CDR3 DNA sequence: TGCGCCAGCAGCTGGGGAGCGGGGCACACAGATACGCAGTATTTT. Amino acids: CASSWGAGHTDTQYF.

The CDR3 sequence is CASSQVGERGGPGELFF. Written as DNA, the CDR3 is TGCGCCAGCAGCCAAGTCGGGGAGCGGGGGGGCCCTGGGGAGCTGTTTTTT. The rearrangement links TRBV4-1 to TRBJ2-2; TRBD2 aligns across 10 bases. V lost 1 base to trimming and J lost 8 bases; unmatched junction nucleotides: 10. This CDR3 is built from 17 residues. Germline assignment: CDR1 MGHRA and CDR2 YSYEKL.

The J gene is TRBJ2-5, the V gene TRBV5-6, with D possibly TRBD1 on 6 matching bases. Per the germline V gene, CDR1 is SGHDT and CDR2 is YYEEEE. Trimming took off 5 bases at V and 3 bases at J, with 8 bases between the two ends. The CDR3 spans 12 residues. The CDR3 coding sequence is TGTGCCAGCAGGAGACAGGAAGAGACCCAGTACTTC. Translation gives CASRRQEETQYF. The variable domain in full, with the rest retrieved from reference TRBV5-6 and TRBJ2-5, is DAGVTQSPTHLIKTRGQQVTLRCSPKSGHDTVSWYQQALGQGPQFIFQYYEEEERQRGNFPDRFSGHQFPNYSSELNVNALLLGDSALYLCASRRQEETQYFGPGTRLLVL.

This clone occurred once. The chain combines TRBV5-1 with TRBJ2-5; D call uncertain. The germline V gene encodes CDR1 SGHRS and CDR2 YFSETQ. This CDR3 spans 15 amino acids. The V end lost 0 bases, the J end lost 5 bases, and 14 bases lay between the germline ends. CDR3: CASSLDGRVGETQYF. The CDR3, as DNA: TGCGCCAGCAGCTTGGATGGACGGGTGGGGGAGACCCAGTACTTC.

J is TRBJ2-3 and V is TRBV7-9, with D perhaps matching TRBD2 (6 bases). The CDR3 spans 14 residues. The germline V gene has CDR1 SEHNR and CDR2 FQNEAQ (reference sequence). V dropped 7 bases and J dropped 2 bases, with 13 bases sitting between them. In DNA, the CDR3 is TGTGCCAGCAACCTAGGCGGGAACACAGATACGCAGTATTTT. This gives the protein CASNLGGNTDTQYF.

The gene calls are TRBV9 and TRBJ2-1; D gene ambiguous. Trimming cost V 2 bases and J 9 bases, with 9 bases left between them. Germline CDR1 SGDLS, CDR2 YYNGEE. CDR3 size: 12 residues. Written as DNA, the CDR3 is TGTGCCAGCAGCGTTGAATTCACTGAGCAGTTCTTC. It yields the protein CASSVEFTEQFF.

This clone was seen only a few times. V is TRBV3-1 (or the pseudogene TRBV3-2) and J is TRBJ2-3, with TRBD2 identical over 8 bases. V shed 0 bases, J shed 2 bases, and the junction held 7 bases outside the gene matches. CDR1 is LGHDT and CDR2 is YNNKEL in the germline V gene (reference sequence). CDR3 length: 17 residues. CDR3: CASSQDSAGGYTDTQYF. In DNA, the CDR3 is TGTGCCAGCAGCCAAGATTCCGCGGGGGGTTACACAGATACGCAGTATTTT.

The rearrangement links TRBV13 to TRBJ2-2; 7 bases line up with TRBD1. J was trimmed by 1 base and V by 9 bases; bases with no gene match: 8. Germline assignment: CDR1 PRHDT and CDR2 FYEKMQ (reference sequence). CDR3 length: 15 residues. CDR3 amino acids: CASTRGSMNTGELFF. CDR3 coding DNA: TGTGCCAGTACCAGGGGGAGTATGAACACCGGGGAGCTGTTTTTT. The full variable domain, rest sourced from reference TRBV13 and TRBJ2-2, is AAGVIQSPRHLIKEKRETATLKCYPIPRHDTVYWYQQGPGQDPQFLISFYEKMQSDKGSIPDRFSAQQFSDYHSELNMSSLELGDSALYFCASTRGSMNTGELFFGEGSRLTVL.

The chain uses TRBV7-2 and TRBJ2-4, with TRBD1 identical over 9 bases. The germline CDR1 and CDR2 sequences are SGHTA and FQGNSA. V trimming: 3 bases; J trimming: 5 bases; junction bases outside the gene matches: 5. This CDR3 has 15 amino acids. CDR3 sequence reads: CASSFTGGWENIQYF. As DNA, the CDR3 is TGTGCCAGCAGCTTCACAGGGGGCTGGGAAAACATTCAGTACTTC.

J is TRBJ1-2 and V is TRBV27; D call uncertain. Trimming took off 6 bases at V and 5 bases at J, with 10 bases between the two ends. The CDR3 runs to 12 residues. The germline gives CDR1 MNHEY, CDR2 SMNVEV (reference sequence). As DNA, the CDR3 is TGTGCCAGCAGAGTAGCGGGGTATGGCTACACCTTC. Translation: CASRVAGYGYTF.

The rearrangement joins TRBV11-3 to TRBJ2-2; D gene unclear. The germline V gene encodes CDR1 SGHNT and CDR2 YENEEA. CDR3 length equals 12 residues. The V end lost 3 bases, the J end lost 5 bases, and 4 bases lay between the germline ends. CDR3 residues: CASSFRTGELFF. The CDR3 DNA reads as TGTGCCAGCAGCTTTCGGACCGGGGAGCTGTTTTTT.

This clone appeared a few times. The J gene is TRBJ2-2, the V gene TRBV5-4; D uncertain. Trimming took off 0 bases at V and 1 base at J, with 4 bases between the two ends. There are 14 residues in the CDR3. From germline, CDR1 is SGHNT and CDR2 YYREEE (reference sequence). This chain's CDR3 is CASSLEQNTGELFF. The CDR3, as DNA: TGTGCCAGCAGCTTGGAACAGAACACCGGGGAGCTGTTTTTT.

This clone turned up a few times. The CDR3 coding sequence is TGTGCCAGCAGCTTAGAATTCGGTTCACCCCTCCACTTT. This gives the protein CASSLEFGSPLHF. V is TRBV11-2 and J is TRBJ1-6; D not certain. Looked up from germline, CDR1 is SGHAT and CDR2 is FQNNGV. V dropped 0 bases and J dropped 9 bases, with 6 bases sitting between them. This CDR3 is built from 13 residues. Full variable domain (missing parts from reference TRBV11-2 and TRBJ1-6): EAGVAQSPRYKIIEKRQSVAFWCNPISGHATLYWYQQILGQGPKLLIQFQNNGVVDDSQLPKDRFSAERLKGVDSTLKIQPAKLEDSAVYLCASSLEFGSPLHFGNGTRLTVT.

J is TRBJ2-7 and V is TRBV5-1; D gene uncertain. The length of the CDR3 is 15 residues. Germline V gene data show CDR1 as SGHRS and CDR2 as YFSETQ. V gave up 4 bases and J gave up 2 bases, with 16 bases separating them. The CDR3 is CASSPHSNPPYEQYF. CDR3 sequence (DNA): TGCGCCAGCAGCCCCCATAGCAACCCTCCCTACGAGCAGTACTTC.

The chain is built from TRBV11-2 and TRBJ2-5, with a tentative D call TRBD2 (6 bases). Germline loops: CDR1 SGHAT, CDR2 FQNNGV. The CDR3 has 14 amino acids. The V gene lost 6 bases and the J gene lost 2 bases, with 13 bases spanning the gap. For the CDR3, the DNA is TGTGCCAGCAGGTCAGTCGGGGGACAAGAGACCCAGTACTTC. Its translation: CASRSVGGQETQYF.

The chain couples TRBV2 to TRBJ2-7; D ambiguous. This CDR3 is built from 11 residues. The germline V gene encodes CDR1 SNHLY and CDR2 FYNNEI. The germline V and J ends were trimmed by 3 bases and 4 bases, with 4 bases remaining between them. The CDR3 nucleotides are TGTGCCAGCAGTGAGACGTACGAGCAGTACTTC. This codes for CASSETYEQYF. Combining the CDR3 with reference TRBV2 and TRBJ2-7 gives the whole variable domain EPEVTQTPSHQVTQMGQEVILRCVPISNHLYFYWYRQILGQKVEFLVSFYNNEISEKSEIFDDQFSVERPDGSNFTLKIRSTKLEDSAMYFCASSETYEQYFGPGTRLTVT.

The rearrangement links TRBV3-1 (or the pseudogene TRBV3-2) to TRBJ1-5, with TRBD1 matching over 10 bases. The germline V gene has CDR1 LGHDT and CDR2 YNNKEL (reference sequence). The CDR3 has 16 residues. V lost 1 base, J lost 5 bases, and 5 bases stayed unmatched. CDR3 in amino acids: CASSQGGQGIYQPQHF. The CDR3 DNA reads TGTGCCAGCAGCCAAGGGGGACAGGGGATTTATCAGCCCCAGCATTTT.

DNA for the CDR3: TGTGCCATCAGCCCCAAGTTGGGACAGAACACCGGGGAGCTGTTTTTT. Encoded protein: CAISPKLGQNTGELFF. The chain uses TRBV10-3 and TRBJ2-2; tentative D call: TRBD1 (6 bases). The CDR3 loop spans 16 amino acids. The germline CDR1 and CDR2 sequences are ENHRY and SYGVKD. The V end was cut by 6 bases, the J end by 1 base, with 15 bases between.

The rearrangement joins TRBV30 to TRBJ2-1; 12 nucleotides align to TRBD2. Germline V lookup: CDR1 GTSNPN, CDR2 SVGIG (reference sequence). V lost 7 bases, J lost 5 bases, and 3 bases stayed unmatched. The CDR3 has 13 amino acids. CDR3 nucleotide sequence: TGTGCCTCAGGACTAGCGGGAAACAATGAGCAGTTCTTC. Its translation: CASGLAGNNEQFF. Full variable domain (rest looked up from reference TRBV30 and TRBJ2-1): SQTIHQWPATLVQPVGSPLSLECTVEGTSNPNLYWYRQAAGRGLQLLFYSVGIGQISSEVPQNLSASRPQDRQFILSSKKLLLSDSGFYLCASGLAGNNEQFFGPGTRLTVL.

V is TRBV7-6 and J is TRBJ1-2; D gene unclear. V was shortened by 4 bases and J by 3 bases, with 21 bases between the two germline ends. CDR1 is SGHVS, CDR2 FNYEAQ, per germline. The CDR3 has 17 residues. CDR3 sequence (DNA): TGTGCCAGCAGCTCCTATCCTAACGGGGAAGGAGACTATGGCTACACCTTC. Amino acids: CASSSYPNGEGDYGYTF.

This rearrangement joins TRBV27 to TRBJ1-1, with D unresolved. The CDR3 is 16 residues long. Between the trimmed V and J ends, which lost 4 bases and 2 bases, there was a span of 17 bases. Germline V gene lookup returns CDR1 MNHEY and CDR2 SMNVEV (reference sequence). The CDR3 sequence is CASSSWDYLSNTEAFF. For the CDR3, the DNA is TGTGCCAGCAGTTCATGGGATTATCTATCCAACACTGAAGCTTTCTTT.

This clone was detected only a few times. As DNA, the CDR3 is TGTGCCAGCAGGGCGGGTCACTTTGATGAGCAGTTCTTC. This codes for CASRAGHFDEQFF. The rearrangement joins TRBV27 to TRBJ2-1; D possibly corresponds to TRBD2 (5 bases). Germline-derived CDR1 and CDR2 are MNHEY and SMNVEV (reference sequence). Trimming took off 6 bases at V and 8 bases at J, with 14 bases between the two ends. This CDR3 region has 13 residues.

This sequence joins TRBV11-2 and TRBJ1-6, with unresolved D. The CDR3 totals 13 residues. V was cut by 8 bases and J by 10 bases, with 15 bases left in between. CDR1 and CDR2 (germline): SGHAT, FQNNGV. The CDR3 spells CASGSRLGSPLHF. CDR3 DNA: TGTGCCAGCGGTTCCAGGCTCGGGTCACCCCTCCACTTT.

The CDR3 bases are TGCAGCGTCCAGCGGGACCCCGGGTTAATGGATGAGCAGTTCTTC. It specifies CSVQRDPGLMDEQFF. The chain joins TRBV29-1 to TRBJ2-1; TRBD2 matches 7 bases. Germline loops: CDR1 SQVTM, CDR2 ANQGSEA. This CDR3 is 15 amino acids long. V was clipped by 6 bases and J by 8 bases; unmatched bases: 16.

The chain has TRBV10-3 and TRBJ2-1; the D is unclear. The V gene's germline CDR1 is ENHRY and CDR2 SYGVKD. With 3 bases removed from V and 6 bases from J, the gap between germline ends came to 9 bases. The CDR3 loop spans 13 amino acids. The CDR3 loop reads CAISETGLNEQFF. Written as DNA, the CDR3 is TGTGCCATCAGTGAAACCGGGCTCAATGAGCAGTTCTTC.